A single sample gave rise to the 25 T cell receptor beta chains below, sequenced in a study of OX40 agonist ivuxolimab in advanced cancers. Library creation used the immunoSEQ multiplex PCR assay. In its TCRdb copy, this immuneACCESS table keeps in-frame sequences only and misses some clones. Where compared with another copy, unresolved V genes explain less than half of these, and the others have no known cause. Present in this sample are fewer than 50,000 clones, approximately 87% of which were seen just once. 10% of the sample is held by the ten biggest clonotypes. Source: CD4+ or CD8+ T cells sorted from blood, taken in a trial of the OX40 agonist ivuxolimab. These receptors were collected from an adult with an advanced solid tumor such as melanoma, head and neck, liver or kidney cancer.

The rearrangement joins TRBV9 to TRBJ1-5; possibly TRBD1 for D (6 bases). V dropped 2 bases and J dropped 6 bases, with 9 bases sitting between them. The CDR3 is made up of 13 amino acids. Germline V gives CDR1 SGDLS, CDR2 YYNGEE. The CDR3 region is CASSVGGGQPQHF. The CDR3 DNA is TGTGCCAGCAGCGTGGGGGGCGGTCAGCCCCAGCATTTT.

A note on this clone: This sample includes further DNA sequences coding for the same CDR3. The CDR3 protein is CASSLLGGTDTQYF. The CDR3 DNA reads TGTGCCAGCAGCCTTCTTGGGGGCACAGATACGCAGTATTTT. J is TRBJ2-3 and V is TRBV7-3, with D unresolved. The CDR3 has 14 residues. V was clipped by 5 bases and J by 1 base, with 10 bases between them. Germline V CDR1 and CDR2: SGHTA, FQGTGA. Filled out from reference TRBV7-3 and TRBJ2-3, the complete variable domain reads GAGVSQTPSNKVTEKGKYVELRCDPISGHTALYWYRQSLGQGPEFLIYFQGTGAADDSGLPNDRFFAVRPEGSVSTLKIQRTERGDSAVYLCASSLLGGTDTQYFGPGTRLTVL.

The chain recombines TRBV19 with TRBJ2-5; no definite D call. The V end was cut by 3 bases, the J end by 0 bases, with 11 bases between. The CDR3 loop spans 15 amino acids. Germline V lookup: CDR1 LNHDA, CDR2 SQIVND (reference sequence). CDR3 coding DNA: TGTGCCAGTAGTATCGGTGACGCAAACCAAGAGACCCAGTACTTC. It is translated as CASSIGDANQETQYF.

This clone was seen only a few times. The V call is TRBV4-1, the J call TRBJ1-6; 9 nucleotides match TRBD1. The V gene end was trimmed by 1 base and the J gene end by 3 bases; junction bases not matched to a gene: 4. CDR1 MGHRA and CDR2 YSYEKL come from the germline V gene. CDR3 length equals 17 residues. The CDR3 DNA reads as TGCGCCAGCAGCCAAGTGGGGACAGGGAACTATAATTCACCCCTCCACTTT. This encodes CASSQVGTGNYNSPLHF.

The rearrangement links TRBV29-1 to TRBJ2-2, with 7 nucleotides matching TRBD2. V trimming: 7 bases; J trimming: 4 bases; junction bases outside the gene matches: 9. This CDR3 spans 14 amino acids. CDR1 is SQVTM, CDR2 ANQGSEA, per germline. The CDR3 nucleotides read TGCAGCGCAACGCGGGAGATCGGCACCGGGGAGCTGTTTTTT. This encodes CSATREIGTGELFF.

The chain carries TRBV9 and TRBJ2-7; 12 bases are a match to TRBD2. The V gene's germline CDR1 is SGDLS and CDR2 YYNGEE. There are 17 residues in the CDR3. Trimming at V came to 2 bases and at J to 0 bases, leaving 6 bases not matched to a gene. CDR3 coding DNA: TGTGCCAGCAGCGTGGGGTGGGGACTAGCGGGCTCCTACGAGCAGTACTTC. This translates into CASSVGWGLAGSYEQYF.

The rearrangement uses TRBV19 and TRBJ1-2, with a weak D call TRBD1 (5 bases). V lost 11 bases and J 5 bases, leaving 18 bases between the germline ends. CDR1 and CDR2 from the germline V gene are LNHDA and SQIVND (reference sequence). This CDR3 contains 13 residues. This CDR3 reads CASEPGAWYGYTF. Here the CDR3 DNA reads TGTGCCTCAGAACCCGGGGCTTGGTATGGCTACACCTTC. Full variable domain (missing parts from reference TRBV19 and TRBJ1-2): DGGITQSPKYLFRKEGQNVTLSCEQNLNHDAMYWYRQDPGQGLRLIYYSQIVNDFQKGDIAEGYSVSREKKESFPLTVTSAQKNPTAFYLCASEPGAWYGYTFGSGTRLTVV.

The J gene is TRBJ1-1, the V gene TRBV6-5; D is unresolved. CDR3 length: 12 amino acids. Germline V gene lookup returns CDR1 MNHEY and CDR2 SVGAGI. The V end was cut by 6 bases, the J end by 5 bases, with 10 bases between. Here the CDR3 DNA reads TGTGCCAGCAGCCCACAAGGAACTGAAGCTTTCTTT. Its translation: CASSPQGTEAFF.

The rearrangement uses TRBV4-3 and TRBJ2-3; 7 nucleotides match TRBD2. The CDR3 consists of 15 residues. The germline V gene has CDR1 LGHNA and CDR2 YSLEER. J was trimmed by 6 bases and V by 4 bases; bases with no gene match: 10. This chain's CDR3 is CASSRGEGAFDTQYF. As DNA, the CDR3 is TGCGCCAGCAGCCGGGGGGAGGGAGCATTTGATACGCAGTATTTT.

The chain is built from TRBV29-1 and TRBJ2-7; TRBD2 aligns across 7 bases. V lost 2 bases, J lost 4 bases, and 8 bases stayed unmatched. Per the germline V gene, CDR1 is SQVTM and CDR2 is ANQGSEA. This CDR3 comprises 14 residues. CDR3 sequence reads: CSVERGEGQYEQYF. DNA of the CDR3: TGCAGCGTTGAACGGGGGGAGGGCCAATACGAGCAGTACTTC.

The chain carries TRBV15 and TRBJ2-2, with TRBD2 identical over 10 bases. The CDR3 has 17 amino acids. Unmatched junction bases numbered 6, after V lost 0 bases and J lost 5 bases. Germline V gene sequence: CDR1 LNHNV, CDR2 YYDKDF (reference sequence). The CDR3 DNA reads as TGTGCCACCAGCAGAGATCTAGCGGGAGTCAGGACCGGGGAGCTGTTTTTT. Its translation: CATSRDLAGVRTGELFF.

The chain uses TRBV15 and TRBJ2-5; the D gene is possibly TRBD2 (6 bases). The CDR3 covers 16 residues. V gave up 1 base and J gave up 4 bases, with 16 bases separating them. Germline V gene sequence: CDR1 LNHNV, CDR2 YYDKDF (reference sequence). The CDR3 DNA reads as TGTGCCACCAGCAGAGGCGTAACGGGAGACTTAGAGACCCAGTACTTC. It translates to CATSRGVTGDLETQYF.

The rearrangement joins TRBV4-2 to TRBJ2-5; D assignment may be TRBD1 or TRBD2 (5 bases each). The CDR3 has 17 residues. CDR1 is LGHNA and CDR2 is YNFKEQ in the germline V gene. Trimming cost V 0 bases and J 1 base, with 15 bases left between them. The CDR3 nucleotides read TGTGCCAGCAGCCAAGAAGAGGGGTCCGGGCTCCAAGAGACCCAGTACTTC. Its protein product is CASSQEEGSGLQETQYF.

The V and J genes are TRBV29-1 and TRBJ2-1; perhaps TRBD1 as D (6 bases). Germline CDR1 reads SQVTM; CDR2 reads ANQGSEA. CDR3 size: 14 residues. V was pared by 8 bases and J by 3 bases, with 17 bases between. In DNA form, the CDR3 reads TGCAGCCACGGTGGGACAAATTTCTACAATGAGCAGTTCTTC. It encodes CSHGGTNFYNEQFF.

The gene calls are TRBV6-1 and TRBJ2-1, with TRBD2 identical over 7 bases. The J segment lost 6 bases and the V segment lost 6 bases, leaving 2 bases of the junction unmatched. The CDR3 has 12 amino acids. Germline V gives CDR1 MNHNS, CDR2 SASEGT. CDR3 residues: CASRLATNEQFF. The CDR3 DNA sequence: TGTGCCAGCAGACTAGCGACCAATGAGCAGTTCTTC.

The chain combines TRBV7-9 with TRBJ1-1; D gene unclear. This CDR3 is built from 15 residues. V was shortened by 2 bases and J by 5 bases, with 15 bases between the two germline ends. Germline V CDR1 and CDR2: SEHNR, FQNEAQ (reference sequence). The CDR3 region has the DNA TGTGCCAGCAGCTTAATTGGGGTACGAGGGACTGAAGCTTTCTTT. Protein: CASSLIGVRGTEAFF. Together with reference TRBV7-9 and TRBJ1-1, the CDR3 gives the full variable domain: DTGVSQNPRHKITKRGQNVTFRCDPISEHNRLYWYRQTLGQGPEFLTYFQNEAQLEKSRLLSDRFSAERPKGSFSTLEIQRTEQGDSAMYLCASSLIGVRGTEAFFGQGTRLTVV.

This clone was counted between two and nine times. V and J are TRBV11-2 and TRBJ1-5; D remains unclear. This CDR3 comprises 15 residues. V shed 1 base and J shed 5 bases, with 12 bases lying between them. Per germline, CDR1 SGHAT and CDR2 FQNNGV. The CDR3: CASSLAGRLDQPQHF. CDR3 DNA: TGTGCCAGCAGCTTAGCCGGGAGACTCGATCAGCCCCAGCATTTT.

The gene calls are TRBV5-6 and TRBJ1-1; tentative D call: TRBD1 (6 bases). Trimming pared 4 bases from V and 0 bases from J, leaving 16 bases between. The CDR3 has 16 amino acids. The V gene's germline CDR1 is SGHDT and CDR2 YYEEEE. The CDR3 here is CASSPGRTEMNTEAFF. The CDR3, as DNA: TGTGCCAGCAGCCCAGGTCGGACAGAAATGAACACTGAAGCTTTCTTT.

This chain connects TRBV11-3 to TRBJ1-2; 8 bases are shared with TRBD1. The CDR3 is 14 residues long. Trimming took 5 bases from V and 0 from J; bases not matched to a gene: 2. From germline, CDR1 is SGHNT and CDR2 YENEEA. The DNA for the CDR3 is TGTGCCAGCAGCCCGGACAGGGCTAACTATGGCTACACCTTC. The encoded protein is CASSPDRANYGYTF.

This chain uses TRBV10-2 with TRBJ1-5; no clear D gene. Germline loops: CDR1 WSHSY, CDR2 SAAADI. The CDR3 runs to 12 residues. V gave up 2 bases and J gave up 4 bases, with 3 bases separating them. In DNA form, the CDR3 reads TGCGCCAGCAGTGAGACTAATCAGCCCCAGCATTTT. Residues: CASSETNQPQHF.

V usage is TRBV9 and J usage is TRBJ2-7, with 10 bases identical to TRBD1. The CDR3 extends over 15 amino acids. The germline V gene encodes CDR1 SGDLS and CDR2 YYNGEE. J was trimmed by 0 bases and V by 3 bases; bases with no gene match: 3. CDR3 sequence (DNA): TGTGCCAGCAGCGGGGGACAGGGGAGCTCCTACGAGCAGTACTTC. It yields the protein CASSGGQGSSYEQYF.

The V gene is TRBV4-3, the J gene TRBJ1-3; perhaps TRBD1 as D (5 bases). Germline-derived CDR1 and CDR2 are LGHNA and YSLEER. The germline V and J ends were trimmed by 3 bases and 3 bases, with 12 bases remaining between them. The CDR3 has 15 residues. The CDR3 sequence: CASSHPGGGGNTIYF. In DNA form, the CDR3 reads TGCGCCAGCAGCCACCCCGGGGGAGGTGGAAACACCATATATTTT.

J is TRBJ1-2 and V is TRBV30, with 7 nucleotides matching TRBD1. CDR1 GTSNPN and CDR2 SVGIG come from the germline V gene (reference sequence). V was clipped by 2 bases and J by 4 bases; unmatched bases: 7. This CDR3 region has 14 residues. The CDR3 sequence is CAWSFLGTAYGYTF. DNA for the CDR3: TGTGCCTGGAGTTTTCTAGGGACAGCCTATGGCTACACCTTC.

This clone was counted a few times. The chain is built from TRBV4-3 and TRBJ2-7, with a possible D match to TRBD2 (5 bases). Looked up from germline, CDR1 is LGHNA and CDR2 is YSLEER. The CDR3 has 17 amino acids. Trimming removed 0 bases from V and 0 bases from J, with 15 bases in between. The CDR3 sequence: CASSQDRSWRASYEQYF. The CDR3 nucleotides are TGCGCCAGCAGCCAAGATCGATCTTGGCGGGCCTCCTACGAGCAGTACTTC.

The chain recombines TRBV7-6 with TRBJ2-6; 10 bases line up with TRBD1. Germline CDR1 SGHVS, CDR2 FNYEAQ. The junction had 6 bases not matched to a gene; V was cut back by 5 bases and J by 2 bases. The CDR3 is made up of 17 amino acids. The CDR3: CASSTPGQGTGANVLTF. The CDR3 DNA sequence: TGTGCCAGCAGCACACCGGGACAGGGGACTGGGGCCAACGTCCTGACTTTC.